Listed here is a single T cell receptor beta chain. The data originate from a study of blood T cells in healthy people across ages. Through a sample-barcoded 5' primer and a J-beta primer mix, a second PCR was run for roughly 6 to 11 cycles. A single record per CDR3 protein comes from TCRdb applying MiXCR to the 5' RACE reads. The profile shows about 900,000 distinct CDR3 sequences, roughly 43% of them singletons. Germline values: CDR1 SGHRS, CDR2 YFSETQ. CDR3 length: 14 residues. V was trimmed by 4 bases and J by 3 bases, leaving 14 bases between them. Material: blood. This rearrangement joins TRBV5-1 to TRBJ2-7, with a weak D call TRBD2 (5 bases). This clonotype was sampled from a man in his thirties or forties in good health. The CDR3 loop reads CASSSGRGDYEQYF. CDR3 DNA sequence: TGCGCCAGCAGCAGCGGACGGGGAGACTACGAGCAGTACTTC.